One and the same sample provided the 10 T cell receptor beta chains below, sequenced in a study of T cell repertoires in cytomegalovirus infection. TCRdb reprocessed the reads via MiXCR and lists one record per CDR3 protein. Of approximately 250,000 distinct CDR3 sequences listed, around 6.4% are singletons. Sequenced input: PBMCs. These receptors came from a human donor in good health (CMV status not recorded). Some clones in this sample may be carry-over from other donors' samples.

This clonotype was counted ten times or more. In DNA form, the CDR3 reads TGTGCCAGCAGCGGACAGGTCTACGAGCAGTACTTC. Protein: CASSGQVYEQYF. V and J are TRBV2 and TRBJ2-7; 7 positions agree with TRBD1. The junction had 2 bases not matched to a gene; V was cut back by 6 bases and J by 3 bases. The CDR3 consists of 12 residues. Germline loops: CDR1 SNHLY, CDR2 FYNNEI.

This clonotype has at least ten counts. V is TRBV7-2 and J is TRBJ1-1, with a weak D call TRBD1 (6 bases). Germline V gene lookup returns CDR1 SGHTA and CDR2 FQGNSA. Trimming left V 2 bases short and J 1 base short, with 23 bases between. The CDR3 has 19 residues. CDR3 protein: CASSLPTFDRFSGNTEAFF. The CDR3 DNA is TGTGCCAGCAGCTTACCCACCTTTGACAGGTTCTCCGGGAACACTGAAGCTTTCTTT.

This clonotype was detected many times. The chain carries TRBV2 and TRBJ2-6; D possibly corresponds to TRBD1 (6 bases). Trimming stripped 3 bases from V and 1 base from J, with 10 bases between. Germline lookup yields CDR1 SNHLY and CDR2 FYNNEI. The CDR3 contains 16 residues. As DNA, the CDR3 is TGTGCCAGCAGTGAGGACAGCTTATCTGGGGCCAACGTCCTGACTTTC. This codes for CASSEDSLSGANVLTF.

This clonotype occurred many times. In nucleotides, the CDR3 is TGCGCCAGCAGCGAATCCCAGGGGCAGACCCAGTACTTC. Translated: CASSESQGQTQYF. The genes are TRBV10-1 and TRBJ2-5, with a possible D match to TRBD1 (6 bases). The CDR3 has 13 residues. Trimming left V 6 bases short and J 6 bases short, with 14 bases between. Per germline, CDR1 WNHNN and CDR2 SYGVQD (reference sequence).

In this sample, this clonotype turned up many times. The chain has TRBV10-3 and TRBJ1-4; D is possibly TRBD1 (5 bases). CDR3 length: 15 amino acids. Deletions cut 4 bases from V and 0 bases from J, with 9 bases between. Germline CDR1 reads ENHRY; CDR2 reads SYGVKD. The CDR3 sequence is CAISGGTATNEKLFF. DNA of the CDR3: TGTGCCATCAGTGGAGGGACTGCAACTAATGAAAAACTGTTTTTT.

This clonotype was found many times. The chain has TRBV7-2 and TRBJ2-2; no reliable D call. The V gene lost 4 bases and the J gene lost 4 bases, with 16 bases spanning the gap. The CDR3 contains 16 residues. Looked up from germline, CDR1 is SGHTA and CDR2 is FQGNSA. Here the CDR3 reads CASSSGLGTFTGELFF. DNA of the CDR3: TGTGCCAGCAGCTCCGGTCTCGGCACTTTCACCGGGGAGCTGTTTTTT.

In this sample, this clonotype turned up many times. The J gene is TRBJ2-5, the V gene TRBV7-2; perhaps TRBD2 as D (5 bases). The V end was cut by 0 bases, the J end by 5 bases, with 22 bases between. Germline V gene sequence: CDR1 SGHTA, CDR2 FQGNSA. The CDR3 has 18 residues. The CDR3 reads CASSLAQPSRRISETQYF. CDR3 coding DNA: TGTGCCAGCAGCTTAGCACAACCGTCTCGGAGGATATCGGAGACCCAGTACTTC.

This chain links TRBV29-1 with TRBJ2-7; 11 nucleotides line up with TRBD2. The V gene end was trimmed by 5 bases and the J gene end by 2 bases; junction bases not matched to a gene: 2. The CDR3 runs to 13 residues. Germline V gene data show CDR1 as SQVTM and CDR2 as ANQGSEA. CDR3 bases: TGCAGCGTTCTAGCGGGGGGTCCCTACGAGCAGTACTTC. Translating gives CSVLAGGPYEQYF.

Many counts were recorded for this clonotype. This chain connects TRBV7-8 to TRBJ1-4; D not resolved. Germline V gene lookup returns CDR1 SGHVS and CDR2 FQNEAQ. The CDR3 has 16 residues. Trimming removed 4 bases at V and 0 bases at J, with 12 bases between. Here the CDR3 reads CASSSPRASTNEKLFF. CDR3 DNA: TGTGCCAGCAGCTCCCCCCGGGCTTCAACTAATGAAAAACTGTTTTTT.

This clonotype was seen more than once but under ten times. This chain uses TRBV29-1 with TRBJ2-7; 9 bases align to TRBD1. The V segment lost 2 bases and the J segment 3 bases; nucleotides outside the gene matches: 5. Germline-derived CDR1 and CDR2 are SQVTM and ANQGSEA. The CDR3 runs 14 residues. The CDR3 nucleotides are TGCAGCGTTGAAACTACAGGGGGCGGCTACGAGCAGTACTTC. Translated, it gives CSVETTGGGYEQYF.